Listed below are T cell receptor beta chains from one sample, sequenced in a study of OX40 agonist ivuxolimab in advanced cancers. Using immunoSEQ multiplex PCR, the repertoire was profiled, and TCRdb retains in-frame clones only, with some absent. The sample holds 70,000 to 90,000 clones; 70% to 85% are singletons and the top ten take under 8%. The sample consisted of CD4+ or CD8+ T cells sorted from blood, taken in a trial of the OX40 agonist ivuxolimab. These receptors originate from an adult with an advanced solid tumor such as melanoma, head and neck, liver or kidney cancer. Both conserved end residues are part of each CDR3. The D gene is left open where the match is weak. Only some rows state a clone size, as once, few, many or a class for expanded clones.

CDR3 DNA: TGTGCCAGCAGTTACGGGTCCGGCAATCAGCCCCAGCATTTT
CDR3 protein: CASSYGSGNQPQHF
clone size: .
D gene: .
J gene: TRBJ1-5
V gene: TRBV6-5

CDR3 DNA: TGTGCCTGGAGTGTAAGGTATGAGCAGTTCTTC
CDR3 protein: CAWSVRYEQFF
clone size: once
D gene: .
J gene: TRBJ2-1
V gene: TRBV30

CDR3 DNA: TGTGCCAGCAGCTTCGGGGGGAACGTAGCCAAAAACATTCAGTACTTC
CDR3 protein: CASSFGGNVAKNIQYF
clone size: once
D gene: TRBD2
J gene: TRBJ2-4
V gene: TRBV5-6

CDR3 DNA: TGTGCCAGCAGCCCTTTAAAGGGGACATTCGGGGAGCTGTTTTTT
CDR3 protein: CASSPLKGTFGELFF
clone size: .
D gene: .
J gene: TRBJ2-2
V gene: TRBV4-2

CDR3 DNA: TGTGCCAGCAGCAACCGGGGAGACAGGGGGGGCTCCTACGAGCAGTACTTC
CDR3 protein: CASSNRGDRGGSYEQYF
clone size: .
D gene: .
J gene: TRBJ2-7
V gene: TRBV21-1

CDR3 DNA: TGTGCCAGCAGCTTAGAGGTCAGGACTAATCAGCCCCAGCATTTT
CDR3 protein: CASSLEVRTNQPQHF
clone size: .
D gene: .
J gene: TRBJ1-5
V gene: TRBV7-3

CDR3 DNA: TGTGCCAGCAGTCTAGGACGCTGGAACACTGAAGCTTTCTTT
CDR3 protein: CASSLGRWNTEAFF
clone size: .
D gene: .
J gene: TRBJ1-1
V gene: TRBV27

CDR3 DNA: TGTGCCTGGAGTTCAGGCAGGGTCGAGCAGTACTTC
CDR3 protein: CAWSSGRVEQYF
clone size: .
D gene: .
J gene: TRBJ2-7
V gene: TRBV30

CDR3 DNA: TGTGCCAGCAGGAAATCCGGGCTGTTACTCTCTGGCTACACCTTC
CDR3 protein: CASRKSGLLLSGYTF
clone size: .
D gene: .
J gene: TRBJ1-2
V gene: TRBV2

CDR3 DNA: TGTGCCAGCAGTGGGGGGGGGCCGAACACTGAAGCTTTCTTT
CDR3 protein: CASSGGGPNTEAFF
clone size: .
D gene: .
J gene: TRBJ1-1
V gene: TRBV6-5

CDR3 DNA: TGTGCCAGCAGCTTAATATGGAGACAGGGCACAGATACGCAGTATTTT
CDR3 protein: CASSLIWRQGTDTQYF
clone size: .
D gene: .
J gene: TRBJ2-3
V gene: TRBV7-3

CDR3 DNA: TGTGCCAGCAGCTCCCAGGGGAGGGGGTATGGCTACACCTTC
CDR3 protein: CASSSQGRGYGYTF
clone size: .
D gene: .
J gene: TRBJ1-2
V gene: TRBV7-8

CDR3 DNA: TGTGCCAGTAGAGGTCAGGGCACCGGGGAGCTGTTTTTT
CDR3 protein: CASRGQGTGELFF
clone size: few
D gene: .
J gene: TRBJ2-2
V gene: TRBV19

CDR3 DNA: TGTGCTAGCAGCTTAGCGCCAGGGGGCGGAAACACCATATATTTT
CDR3 protein: CASSLAPGGGNTIYF
clone size: .
D gene: TRBD1
J gene: TRBJ1-3
V gene: TRBV7-7

CDR3 DNA: TGTGCCTGGAGTAAGGCGGACTATGGCTACACCTTC
CDR3 protein: CAWSKADYGYTF
clone size: .
D gene: .
J gene: TRBJ1-2
V gene: TRBV30

CDR3 DNA: TGTGCCTGGAGTGTACCGACAGGGGGGGGCTATGGCTACACCTTC
CDR3 protein: CAWSVPTGGGYGYTF
clone size: .
D gene: TRBD1
J gene: TRBJ1-2
V gene: TRBV30

CDR3 DNA: TGTGCCAGCAGGGTGACAGGGGGCCTGGAAAAACTGTTTTTT
CDR3 protein: CASRVTGGLEKLFF
clone size: .
D gene: TRBD1
J gene: TRBJ1-4
V gene: TRBV25-1

CDR3 DNA: TGTGCCAGCACCACTTTCGGTTCTCCTAGCGGGCACAATGAGCAGTTCTTC
CDR3 protein: CASTTFGSPSGHNEQFF
clone size: .
D gene: TRBD2
J gene: TRBJ2-1
V gene: TRBV5-4

CDR3 DNA: TGCGCCAGCAGCCAAGCGGGGGATCAGCCCCAGCATTTT
CDR3 protein: CASSQAGDQPQHF
clone size: .
D gene: .
J gene: TRBJ1-5
V gene: TRBV4-1

CDR3 DNA: TGTGCCAGTAGTGTTACCCCGGGGCCCCCCACTCCCTATGGCTACACCTTC
CDR3 protein: CASSVTPGPPTPYGYTF
clone size: .
D gene: .
J gene: TRBJ1-2
V gene: TRBV19

CDR3 DNA: TGCGCCAGCAGCCGAAGACAGGGGAACAGCAATCAGCCCCAGCATTTT
CDR3 protein: CASSRRQGNSNQPQHF
clone size: few
D gene: TRBD1
J gene: TRBJ1-5
V gene: TRBV4-1

CDR3 DNA: TGTGCCAGCAGCGTAGACAGGGGCCTTATTGGAAACACCATATATTTT
CDR3 protein: CASSVDRGLIGNTIYF
clone size: .
D gene: TRBD1
J gene: TRBJ1-3
V gene: TRBV13